This T cell receptor (beta chain) originates from a study of OX40 agonist ivuxolimab in advanced cancers. Profiled with immunoSEQ multiplex PCR; TCRdb holds only in-frame clones, not every one. The sample shows 45,000 to 60,000 clones, 79% of them seen only once. Germline CDR1 is SGHRS and CDR2 is YFSETQ. V lost 5 bases, J lost 8 bases, and 8 bases stayed unmatched. The CDR3 has 14 amino acids. The origin of this receptor is an adult with an advanced solid tumor such as melanoma, head and neck, liver or kidney cancer. V gene TRBV5-1 combines with J gene TRBJ1-4; 8 bases line up with TRBD1. The sample was CD4+ or CD8+ T cells sorted from blood, taken in a trial of the OX40 agonist ivuxolimab. The DNA for the CDR3 is TGCGCCAGCAGTTCTGGACAGGGTGGCGAAAAACTGTTTTTT. It specifies CASSSGQGGEKLFF.